These T cell receptor beta chains were read from a single sample in a study of blood T cells in healthy people across ages. TCRdb itself ran the 5' RACE reads through MiXCR, one entry per CDR3 protein. Among about 1.5 million distinct CDR3 sequences listed, approximately 39% were seen once. The sample taken for sequencing was blood. The receptor set was obtained from a young woman in good health. CDR3s include the opening cysteine and the closing phenylalanine or tryptophan. Each record gives: V gene, D gene, J gene, clone size, CDR3 DNA, CDR3 protein. D genes are given only for firm matches. Size values are once, few and many counts, or a class for expanded clones, and some rows have none.

TRBV13	NA	TRBJ2-3	few	TGTGCCAGCAGCTTACGGGGAATATCTAGCACAGATACGCAGTATTTT	CASSLRGISSTDTQYF
TRBV6-2/TRBV6-3	TRBD2	TRBJ2-5	NA	TGTGCCAGTTCCATAGCGGGAGGGCCGACGAATGAGCAGTACTTC	CASSIAGGPTNEQYF
TRBV7-8	NA	TRBJ1-2	NA	TGTGCCAGCAGCTTAGGTCCAGTCTTCTATGGCTACACCTTC	CASSLGPVFYGYTF
TRBV11-2	TRBD2	TRBJ2-3	few	TGTGCCAGCAGCTCACAAAACGGGCTAGCGGGAGGTACGCAGTATTTT	CASSSQNGLAGGTQYF
TRBV6-5	NA	TRBJ2-7	once	TGTGCCAGCAGTTACCCGGCGGGACCATACAATGAGCAGTACTTC	CASSYPAGPYNEQYF
TRBV6-2/TRBV6-3	NA	TRBJ2-7	NA	TGTGCCAGCAGTTACGGTCGACAGGCCCACTACGAGCAGTACTTC	CASSYGRQAHYEQYF
TRBV20-1	TRBD1	TRBJ2-7	NA	TGCAGTGCTCAGAATACAGGGGTCTACGAGCAGTACTTC	CSAQNTGVYEQYF
TRBV10-3	NA	TRBJ2-6	few	TGTGCCATCAGCCCGACAGTTCCTGGGGCCAACGTCCTGACTTTC	CAISPTVPGANVLTF
TRBV6-2/TRBV6-3	NA	TRBJ2-7	NA	TGTGCCAGCAGTGCTCGGGACCTACGCGAGCAGTACTTC	CASSARDLREQYF
TRBV4-2	NA	TRBJ2-7	NA	TGTGCCAGCAGCCCATCGAACTCCTACGAGCAGTACTTC	CASSPSNSYEQYF
TRBV6-1	TRBD2	TRBJ2-7	NA	TGTGCCAGCAGTGGACTAGCGGGAGGGCGTTCCTACGAGCAGTACTTC	CASSGLAGGRSYEQYF
TRBV10-3	TRBD2	TRBJ2-1	NA	TGTGCCATCAGTGAGTCGACAGGAGGGGGTTCGGGGACTAGCTCCTACAATGAGCAGTTCTTC	CAISESTGGGSGTSSYNEQFF
TRBV5-1	NA	TRBJ1-1	few	TGCGCCAGCACCCCACGGGGCCGAGGTAATTCTGAAGCTTTCTTT	CASTPRGRGNSEAFF
TRBV20-1	TRBD1	TRBJ1-4	few	TGCAGTGCTCCGGACAGGGGAGGTGAAAAACTGTTTTTT	CSAPDRGGEKLFF
TRBV6-2/TRBV6-3	TRBD2	TRBJ2-3	NA	TGTGCCAGCAGACCCCCGGAGAGCGGGGGGCCAGATACGCAGTATTTT	CASRPPESGGPDTQYF
TRBV5-6	TRBD2	TRBJ2-3	once	TGTGCCAGCAGCCCCCGGACTAGCGGGATTTGGGATACGCAGTATTTT	CASSPRTSGIWDTQYF
TRBV7-2	TRBD2	TRBJ2-3	few	TGTGCCAGCAGCTCGTTAGCGGGAGTGGAGGTTACGCAGTATTTT	CASSSLAGVEVTQYF
TRBV7-2	NA	TRBJ1-5	NA	TGTGCCAGCAGCGCCCGGGGGGTTAGCAATCAGCCCCAGCATTTT	CASSARGVSNQPQHF
TRBV7-9	NA	TRBJ2-1	NA	TGTGCCAGCAGCTTAATTTCACTAGCTAGGAGTGAGCAGTTCTTC	CASSLISLARSEQFF
TRBV29-1	NA	TRBJ1-2	few	TGCAGCGTTGTCGACAGCTATGGCTACACCTTC	CSVVDSYGYTF
TRBV6-2/TRBV6-3	TRBD2	TRBJ2-3	NA	TGTGCCAGCAGTTACGCGGCTAGCGGGGCTGCAGATACGCAGTATTTT	CASSYAASGAADTQYF
TRBV4-3	NA	TRBJ2-7	NA	TGCGCCAACAGCCAAGTCGCGCAGGCGACCTACGAGCAGTACTTC	CANSQVAQATYEQYF
TRBV12-3/TRBV12-4	NA	TRBJ2-7	NA	TGTGCCAGCAGTCCCGGGGGGCTCGAGCAGTACTTC	CASSPGGLEQYF
TRBV24-1	NA	TRBJ2-3	few	TGTGCCACCAGTGATCCCGCTAGAGATACGCAGTATTTT	CATSDPARDTQYF
TRBV6-5	TRBD1	TRBJ2-5	NA	TGTGCCAGCAGTTATTGGACAGGGGTTCAGGGGACCCAGTACTTC	CASSYWTGVQGTQYF
TRBV7-8	NA	TRBJ2-1	NA	TGTGCCAGCGTCCCCGTGGTGTGGTTCTTC	CASVPVVWFF
TRBV12-3/TRBV12-4	NA	TRBJ1-1	once	TGTGCCAGCAGTTTCAGAGGTATTACCACTGAAGCTTTCTTT	CASSFRGITTEAFF
TRBV7-7	NA	TRBJ2-1	few	TGTGCTAGCAGCTCCATAGACAGCTACAACTACAATGAGCAGTTCTTC	CASSSIDSYNYNEQFF
TRBV20-1	TRBD1	TRBJ2-3	few	TGCAGTGCTAGAGTAGGGGGCGCTGGAGAAGATACGCAGTATTTT	CSARVGGAGEDTQYF
TRBV11-2	NA	TRBJ1-1	NA	TGTGCCAGCAGCCCAGTTTTTATGAACACTGAAGCTTTCTTT	CASSPVFMNTEAFF
TRBV20-1	NA	TRBJ1-1	NA	TGCAGTGCTAGAGGCAGGACAGTGAACACTGAAGCTTTCTTT	CSARGRTVNTEAFF
TRBV27	NA	TRBJ2-1	NA	TGTGCCAGCACCCCTCTGGACGGGGCCTACAATGAGCAGTTCTTC	CASTPLDGAYNEQFF
TRBV28	TRBD2	TRBJ2-5	NA	TGTGCCAGCAGTCTAGGGACTAGCGGGAGTGAAGAGACCCAGTACTTC	CASSLGTSGSEETQYF
TRBV7-2	NA	TRBJ1-6	NA	TGTGCCATCAGCTTAGCGCTAACTCGACGGAGGGGGGATTCACCCCTCCACTTT	CAISLALTRRRGDSPLHF
TRBV29-1	TRBD2	TRBJ2-1	NA	TGCAGCGTTGTGGCTAGCGGGGGGACCTCCTGCAATGAGCAGTTCTTC	CSVVASGGTSCNEQFF
TRBV24-1	NA	TRBJ2-5	NA	TGTGCCACCAGTGAGCAGGGTTACGTTGAGCAGTACTTC	CATSEQGYVEQYF
TRBV5-1	NA	TRBJ1-2	NA	TGCGCCAGCAGCTTGGGACAGGAGGATGGCTACACCTTC	CASSLGQEDGYTF
TRBV20-1	TRBD2	TRBJ2-1	few	TGCAGTGCGACAAGAGGGGGGACTAGCGGGGGGAGCTCCTACAATGAGCAGTTCTTC	CSATRGGTSGGSSYNEQFF
TRBV28	NA	TRBJ1-6	NA	TGTGCCAGCAGTCCTCCGGGGCGAACTTCACCCCTCCACTTT	CASSPPGRTSPLHF
TRBV6-2/TRBV6-3	TRBD2	TRBJ2-3	few	TGTGCCAGCAGAGAGAGCGGGAGGGGATTGGATACGCAGTATTTT	CASRESGRGLDTQYF
TRBV12-3/TRBV12-4	NA	TRBJ2-1	NA	TGTGCCAGCAGCCCGAGGGGGGTGGGGGGGCTATACAATGAGCAGTTCTTC	CASSPRGVGGLYNEQFF
TRBV20-1	TRBD1	TRBJ2-2	NA	TGCAGTTTCGGCAAAGACAGGGGCGGCGGGGAGCTGTTTTTT	CSFGKDRGGGELFF
TRBV9	TRBD2	TRBJ2-7	few	TGTGCCAGCAGCGCCCGAGGGACTAGCGGGGTCAACGAGCAGTACTTC	CASSARGTSGVNEQYF
TRBV12-3/TRBV12-4	NA	TRBJ2-3	NA	TGTGCCAGCAACTTAAGGAGACTATCGACAGATACGCAGTATTTT	CASNLRRLSTDTQYF
TRBV6-5	NA	TRBJ2-7	NA	TGTGCCAGCAGGGACAGCAGAGGGTGCGAGCAGTACTTC	CASRDSRGCEQYF
TRBV6-4	NA	TRBJ2-1	NA	TGTGCCAGCAAACAGGATCATTCCTACAATGAGCAGTTCTTC	CASKQDHSYNEQFF
TRBV5-1	NA	TRBJ1-2	NA	TGCGCCAGCAGCCTCCGGGAGCACTATGGCTACACCTTC	CASSLREHYGYTF
TRBV7-6	NA	TRBJ2-5	NA	TGTGCCAGCAGCTTAGGTCCCCTCCGTGAGACCCAGTACTTC	CASSLGPLRETQYF
TRBV4-3	TRBD2	TRBJ2-3	NA	TGCGCCAGCAGCCAAGATACCCAGCGGGAGACGCAGTATTTT	CASSQDTQRETQYF
TRBV20-1	TRBD2	TRBJ2-1	few	TGCAGTGCTCAGGGACTAGCGGACTACAATGAGCAGTTCTTC	CSAQGLADYNEQFF
TRBV12-5	NA	TRBJ2-1	NA	TGTGCTAGTGGTTCCGGGACGGCCTACAATGAACAGTTCTTC	CASGSGTAYNEQFF
TRBV4-2	TRBD2	TRBJ2-7	NA	TGTGCCAGCAGCCAAGCCACTAGCGGGATCGACGAGCAGTACTTC	CASSQATSGIDEQYF
TRBV28	TRBD2	TRBJ2-1	NA	TGTGCCAGCAGTTATAGCGGGGGGGCCCCCCACAATGAGCAGTTCTTC	CASSYSGGAPHNEQFF
TRBV13	NA	TRBJ2-4	NA	TGTGCCAGCAGCTCAACCCCGAGACTTGCGCAGTACTTC	CASSSTPRLAQYF